The source of this TCR beta chain is a study of T cell changes during pregnancy in multiple sclerosis. Germline CDR1 reads MNHEY; CDR2 reads SMNVEV (reference sequence). V lost 3 bases, J lost 3 bases, and 10 bases lay in between. CDR3 length: 14 residues. Measured with immunoSEQ multiplex PCR; TCRdb has only the in-frame clones, and not every one. The sample includes 50,000 to 60,000 clones, 92% of them seen just once. The V call is TRBV27, the J call TRBJ2-3; D remains unclear. The clonotype originates from a female donor in good health, enrolled as a control in a pregnancy study. Sequencing used CD4+ T cells from peripheral blood mononuclear cells, obtained after pregnancy. Written as DNA, the CDR3 is TGTGCCAGCAGTTTGGAGCTACCTACAGATACGCAGTATTTT. Translation: CASSLELPTDTQYF.